This T cell receptor beta chain was identified during a study of monozygotic twins with inflammatory bowel disease. Findings of the study overall: A reduction in TCRbeta diversity (inverse Simpson) was seen in IBD patients relative to healthy co-twins. Twin concordance left repertoire similarity unchanged, with limited power a possible explanation for this lack of difference.

Details on this clonotype: Its antigen is not known.

Following a re-call of the 5' RACE reads, TCRdb has one entry per CDR3 protein and lacks DNA. This sample's table reports 350,000 to 550,000 distinct CDR3 sequences. Sample: blood. The source is a human donor with ulcerative colitis or Crohn's disease, or a healthy co-twin of an affected twin (not recorded which).

The CDR3 is CASSPWRLNTGELFF. The chain employs TRBV18 and TRBJ2-2. The CDR3 spans 15 residues. CDR1 is KGHSH, CDR2 LQKENI, per germline.